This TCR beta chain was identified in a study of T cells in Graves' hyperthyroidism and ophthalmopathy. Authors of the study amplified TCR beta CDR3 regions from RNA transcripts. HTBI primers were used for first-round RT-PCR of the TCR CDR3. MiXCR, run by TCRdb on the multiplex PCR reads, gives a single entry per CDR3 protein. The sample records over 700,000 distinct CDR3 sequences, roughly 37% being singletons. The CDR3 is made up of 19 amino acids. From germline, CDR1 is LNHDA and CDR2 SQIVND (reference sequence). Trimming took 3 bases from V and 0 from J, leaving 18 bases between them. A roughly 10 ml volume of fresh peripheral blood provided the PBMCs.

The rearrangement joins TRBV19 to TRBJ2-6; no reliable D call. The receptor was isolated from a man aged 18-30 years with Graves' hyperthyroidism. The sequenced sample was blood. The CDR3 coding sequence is TGTGCCAGTAGTATTAAAACGGATATCTATCGCTCTGGGGCCAACGTCCTGACTTTC. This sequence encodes CASSIKTDIYRSGANVLTF.